The TCR beta chain under discussion was sequenced for a study of blood T cell repertoires in COVID-19. This table comes from immunoSEQ multiplex PCR, and its TCRdb copy is limited to in-frame clones, with some not included. The profile covers roughly 250,000 clones, with approximately 90% appearing a single time and 3.7% taken by the ten largest. Input material: peripheral blood. The TCR sequence derives from a woman in her forties with acute or convalescent COVID-19.

The CDR3 is CASSTLTDTQYF. The CDR3 DNA sequence: TGTGCCAGCAGTACTCTAACAGATACGCAGTATTTT. The chain carries TRBV27 and TRBJ2-3; D call uncertain. Trimming took 5 bases from V and 3 from J, leaving 6 bases between them. CDR1 is MNHEY and CDR2 is SMNVEV in the germline V gene (reference sequence). This CDR3 has 12 amino acids.